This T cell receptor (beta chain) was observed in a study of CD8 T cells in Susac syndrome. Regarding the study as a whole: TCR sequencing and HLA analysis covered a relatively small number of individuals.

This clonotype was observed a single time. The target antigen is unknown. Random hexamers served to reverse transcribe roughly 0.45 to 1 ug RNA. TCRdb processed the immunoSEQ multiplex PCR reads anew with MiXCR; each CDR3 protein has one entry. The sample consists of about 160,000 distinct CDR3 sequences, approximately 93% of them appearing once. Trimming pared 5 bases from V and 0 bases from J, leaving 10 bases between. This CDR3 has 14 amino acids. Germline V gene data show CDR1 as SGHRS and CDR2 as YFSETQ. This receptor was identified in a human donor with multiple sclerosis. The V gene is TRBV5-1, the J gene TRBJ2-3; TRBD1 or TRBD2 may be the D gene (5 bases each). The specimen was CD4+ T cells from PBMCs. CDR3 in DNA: TGCGCCAGCAGTATCAGGGACAGCACAGATACGCAGTATTTT. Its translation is CASSIRDSTDTQYF.